The 6 T cell receptor beta chains reported below all come from one sample, sequenced in a study of blood T cell repertoires in COVID-19. The method was immunoSEQ multiplex PCR; TCRdb's version includes in-frame clones alone and lacks a portion of them. The sample shows roughly 700,000 clones, 85% to 90% of them seen only once. The sample consisted of peripheral blood. These receptors were taken from a woman aged 18-29 years with acute or convalescent COVID-19.

The chain has TRBV28 and TRBJ1-2; 7 nucleotides line up with TRBD1. The V gene end was trimmed by 3 bases and the J gene end by 8 bases; junction bases not matched to a gene: 9. Germline V gives CDR1 MDHEN, CDR2 SYDVKM. This CDR3 is 14 amino acids long. Here the CDR3 reads CASSFPRQGGGYTF. The CDR3 DNA is TGTGCCAGCAGTTTTCCCCGACAGGGAGGCGGCTACACCTTC.

Only one count was recorded for this clone. Other DNA sequences within the sample encode an identical CDR3. The chain employs TRBV4-1 and TRBJ1-6; D remains ambiguous. The CDR3 runs to 16 residues. CDR1 and CDR2 (germline): MGHRA, YSYEKL. Trimming removed 0 bases from V and 0 bases from J, with 6 bases in between. The CDR3 DNA follows: TGCGCCAGCAGCCAAGAGGGGAGCTCCTATAATTCACCCCTCCACTTT. It yields the protein CASSQEGSSYNSPLHF.

The V and J genes are TRBV28 and TRBJ1-1, with 7 bases that match TRBD1. The CDR3 length is 12 residues. V lost 7 bases to trimming and J lost 4 bases; unmatched junction nucleotides: 3. Looked up from germline, CDR1 is MDHEN and CDR2 is SYDVKM. The CDR3 is CASKAGGTEAFF. DNA of the CDR3: TGTGCCAGCAAGGCAGGGGGCACTGAAGCTTTCTTT.

This chain links TRBV7-9 with TRBJ2-7; D is unresolved. V lost 5 bases and J lost 6, with 11 bases in between. This CDR3 contains 12 residues. The germline V gene encodes CDR1 SEHNR and CDR2 FQNEAQ (reference sequence). The CDR3 DNA reads TGTGCCAGCAGCGACCACTATGGCGAGCAGTACTTC. Protein product: CASSDHYGEQYF.

The rearrangement links TRBV19 to TRBJ1-2; the match to TRBD1 covers 8 bases. The CDR3 totals 17 residues. Trimming at V came to 3 bases and at J to 2 bases, leaving 11 bases not matched to a gene. Germline V gene lookup returns CDR1 LNHDA and CDR2 SQIVND (reference sequence). CDR3 residues: CASSIRVRDRKNYGYTF. Written as DNA, the CDR3 is TGTGCCAGTAGTATTAGGGTCCGGGACAGGAAGAACTATGGCTACACCTTC.

V usage is TRBV28 and J usage is TRBJ2-2; 11 bases agree with TRBD2. From germline, CDR1 is MDHEN and CDR2 SYDVKM. This CDR3 contains 15 residues. Trimming removed 0 bases from V and 7 bases from J; junction bases left unmatched: 1. This CDR3 reads CASSLWGLADGELFF. The CDR3 bases are TGTGCCAGCAGTTTATGGGGACTAGCGGACGGGGAGCTGTTTTTT.